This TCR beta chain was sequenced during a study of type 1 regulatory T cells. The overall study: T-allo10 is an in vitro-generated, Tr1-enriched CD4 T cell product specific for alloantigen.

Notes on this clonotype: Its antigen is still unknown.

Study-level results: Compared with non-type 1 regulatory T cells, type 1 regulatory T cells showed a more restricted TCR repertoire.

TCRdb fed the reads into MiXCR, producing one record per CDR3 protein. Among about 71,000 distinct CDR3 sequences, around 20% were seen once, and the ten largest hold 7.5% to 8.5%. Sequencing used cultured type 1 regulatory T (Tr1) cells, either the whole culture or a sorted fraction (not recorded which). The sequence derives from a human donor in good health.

In DNA, the CDR3 is TGTGCCAGCAGCGTAGCCCCCAAACTAGCTAATGAGCAGTTCTTC. This codes for CASSVAPKLANEQFF. V usage is TRBV9 and J usage is TRBJ2-1; D possibly corresponds to TRBD2 (6 bases). V was clipped by 0 bases and J by 7 bases, with 14 bases between them. The germline V gene has CDR1 SGDLS and CDR2 YYNGEE. The CDR3 spans 15 residues. Full variable domain (remainder filled in from reference TRBV9 and TRBJ2-1): DSGVTQTPKHLITATGQRVTLRCSPRSGDLSVYWYQQSLDQGLQFLIQYYNGEERAKGNILERFSAQQFPDLHSELNLSSLELGDSALYFCASSVAPKLANEQFFGPGTRLTVL.